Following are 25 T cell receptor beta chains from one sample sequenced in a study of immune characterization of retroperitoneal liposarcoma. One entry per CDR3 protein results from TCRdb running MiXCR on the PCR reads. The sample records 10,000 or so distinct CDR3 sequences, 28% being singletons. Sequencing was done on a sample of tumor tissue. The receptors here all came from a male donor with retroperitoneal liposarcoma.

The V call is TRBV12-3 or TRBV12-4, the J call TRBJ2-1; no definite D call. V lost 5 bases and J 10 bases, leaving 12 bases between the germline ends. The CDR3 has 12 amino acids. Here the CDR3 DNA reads TGTGCCAGCAGTCTATCCCCCTACGAGCAGTTCTTC. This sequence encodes CASSLSPYEQFF.

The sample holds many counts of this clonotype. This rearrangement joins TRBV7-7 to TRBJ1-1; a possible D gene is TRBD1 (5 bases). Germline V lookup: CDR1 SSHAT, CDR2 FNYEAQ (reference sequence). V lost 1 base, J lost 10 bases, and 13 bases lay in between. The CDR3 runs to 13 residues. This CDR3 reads CASSLVRAGLAFF. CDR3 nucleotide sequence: TGTGCCAGCAGCTTAGTTCGAGCAGGGCTAGCTTTCTTT. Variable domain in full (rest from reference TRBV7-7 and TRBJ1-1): GAGVSQSPRYKVTKRGQDVTLRCDPISSHATLYWYQQALGQGPEFLTYFNYEAQPDKSGLPSDRFSAERPEGSISTLTIQRTEQRDSAMYRCASSLVRAGLAFFGQGTRLTVV.

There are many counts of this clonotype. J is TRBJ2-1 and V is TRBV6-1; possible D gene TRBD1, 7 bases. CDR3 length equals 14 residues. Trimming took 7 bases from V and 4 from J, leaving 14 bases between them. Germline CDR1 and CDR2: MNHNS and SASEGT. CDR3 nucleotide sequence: TGTGCCAGCACAGGGGGGACAGTATACAATGAGCAGTTCTTC. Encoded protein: CASTGGTVYNEQFF.

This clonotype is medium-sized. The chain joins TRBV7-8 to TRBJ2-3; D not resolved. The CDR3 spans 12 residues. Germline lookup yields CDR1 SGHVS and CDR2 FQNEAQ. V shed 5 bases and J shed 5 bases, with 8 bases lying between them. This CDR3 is CASSLLRDTQYF. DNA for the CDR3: TGTGCCAGCAGCCTTCTCAGAGATACGCAGTATTTT.

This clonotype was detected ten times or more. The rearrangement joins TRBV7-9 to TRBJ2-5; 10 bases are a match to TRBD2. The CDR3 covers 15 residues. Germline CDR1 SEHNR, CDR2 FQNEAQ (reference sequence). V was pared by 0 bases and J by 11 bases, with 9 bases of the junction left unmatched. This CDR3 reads CASSLASSGGEEQYF. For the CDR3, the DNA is TGTGCCAGCAGCTTAGCATCTAGCGGGGGTGAGGAGCAGTACTTC. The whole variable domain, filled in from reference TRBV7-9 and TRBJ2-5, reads DTGVSQNPRHKITKRGQNVTFRCDPISEHNRLYWYRQTLGQGPEFLTYFQNEAQLEKSRLLSDRFSAERPKGSFSTLEIQRTEQGDSAMYLCASSLASSGGEEQYFGPGTRLLVL.

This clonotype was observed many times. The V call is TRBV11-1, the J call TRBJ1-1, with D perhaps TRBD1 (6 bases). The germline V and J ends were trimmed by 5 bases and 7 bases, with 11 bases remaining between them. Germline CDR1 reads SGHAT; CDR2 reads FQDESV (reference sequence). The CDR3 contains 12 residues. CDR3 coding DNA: TGTGCCAGCAGCCTGGGACAACTTGAAGCTTTCTTT. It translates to CASSLGQLEAFF.

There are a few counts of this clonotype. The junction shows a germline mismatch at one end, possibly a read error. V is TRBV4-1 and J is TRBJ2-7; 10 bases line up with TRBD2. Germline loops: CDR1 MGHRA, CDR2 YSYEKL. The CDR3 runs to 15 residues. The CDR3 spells CASSKESGRAVEQYF. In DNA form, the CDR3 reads TGCGCCAGCAGCAAAGAGAGCGGGAGGGCCGTTGAGCAGTACTTC.

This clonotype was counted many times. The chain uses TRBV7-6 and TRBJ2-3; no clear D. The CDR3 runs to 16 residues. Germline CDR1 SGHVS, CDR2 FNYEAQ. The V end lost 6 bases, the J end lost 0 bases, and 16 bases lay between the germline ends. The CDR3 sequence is CASSHRPPTSTDTQYF. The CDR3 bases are TGTGCCAGCAGTCACCGACCGCCAACCAGCACAGATACGCAGTATTTT.

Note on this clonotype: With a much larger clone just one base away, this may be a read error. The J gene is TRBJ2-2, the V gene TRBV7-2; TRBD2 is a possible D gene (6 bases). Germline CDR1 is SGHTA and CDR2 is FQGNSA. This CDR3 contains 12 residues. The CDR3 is CASRRLTGGLFF. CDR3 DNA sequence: TGTGCCAGCAGACGCCTAACCGGGGGGCTGTTTTTT.

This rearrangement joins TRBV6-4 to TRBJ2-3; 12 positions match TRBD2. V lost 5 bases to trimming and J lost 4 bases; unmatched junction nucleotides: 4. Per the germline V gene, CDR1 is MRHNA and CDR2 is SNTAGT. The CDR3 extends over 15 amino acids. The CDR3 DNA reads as TGTGCCAGCAGTAGGACTAGCGGGGTTTCAGATACGCAGTATTTT. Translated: CASSRTSGVSDTQYF.

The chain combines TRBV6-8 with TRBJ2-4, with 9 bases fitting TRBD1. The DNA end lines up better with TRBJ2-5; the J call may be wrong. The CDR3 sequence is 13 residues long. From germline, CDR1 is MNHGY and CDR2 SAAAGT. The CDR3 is CASRDRGGETQYF. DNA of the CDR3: TGTGCCAGCAGGGACAGGGGTGGGGAGACCCAGTACTTC.

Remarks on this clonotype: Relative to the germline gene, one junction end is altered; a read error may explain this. The CDR3 nucleotides read TGTGCCAGCAGTGAAGACCCCAGCCGTAAAGCTTGGTTC. Translating it yields CASSEDPSRKAWF. The chain couples TRBV6-1 to TRBJ2-1; D gene ambiguous. Germline-derived CDR1 and CDR2 are MNHNS and SASEGT. CDR3 length: 13 amino acids.

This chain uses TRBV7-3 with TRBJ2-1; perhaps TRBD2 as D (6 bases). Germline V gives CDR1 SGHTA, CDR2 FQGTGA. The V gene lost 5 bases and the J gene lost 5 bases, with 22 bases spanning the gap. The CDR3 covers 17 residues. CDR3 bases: TGTGCCAGCAGCGCCGTCGGTCGGGGGAGTAGGCACAATGAGCAGTTCTTC. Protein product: CASSAVGRGSRHNEQFF.

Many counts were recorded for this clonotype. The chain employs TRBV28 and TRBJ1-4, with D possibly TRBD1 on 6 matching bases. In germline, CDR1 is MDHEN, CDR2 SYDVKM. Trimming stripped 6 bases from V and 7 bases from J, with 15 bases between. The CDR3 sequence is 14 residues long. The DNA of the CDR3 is TGTGCCAGCAGAGGAGGGGGGCTTTTTGAAAAACTGTTTTTT. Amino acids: CASRGGGLFEKLFF.

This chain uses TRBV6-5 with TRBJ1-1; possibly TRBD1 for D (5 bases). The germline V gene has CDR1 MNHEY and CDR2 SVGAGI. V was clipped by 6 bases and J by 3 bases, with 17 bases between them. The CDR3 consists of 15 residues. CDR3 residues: CASRRAGNRDTEAFF. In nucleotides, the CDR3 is TGTGCCAGCAGACGCGCAGGGAACCGGGACACTGAAGCTTTCTTT.

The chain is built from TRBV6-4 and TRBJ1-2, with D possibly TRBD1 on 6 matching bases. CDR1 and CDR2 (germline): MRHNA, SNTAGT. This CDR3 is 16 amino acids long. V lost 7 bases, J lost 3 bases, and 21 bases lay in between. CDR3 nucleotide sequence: TGTGCCAGCAAACAGACAGGTGGAGGGCAAGACTATGGCTACACCTTC. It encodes CASKQTGGGQDYGYTF.

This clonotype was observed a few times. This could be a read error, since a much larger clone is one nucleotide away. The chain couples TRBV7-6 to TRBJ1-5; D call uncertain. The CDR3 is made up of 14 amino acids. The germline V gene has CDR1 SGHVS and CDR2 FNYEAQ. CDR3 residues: CVSSPAYSNQPQHF. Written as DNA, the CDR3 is TGTGTCAGCAGCCCTGCCTATAGCAATCAGCCCCAGCATTTT.

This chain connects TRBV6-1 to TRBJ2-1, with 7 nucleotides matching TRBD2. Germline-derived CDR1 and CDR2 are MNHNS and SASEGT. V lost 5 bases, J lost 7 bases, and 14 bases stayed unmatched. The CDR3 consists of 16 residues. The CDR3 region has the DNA TGTGCCAGCAGTTCGCCGACTAGCCTTTTCCGTAATGAGCAGTTCTTC. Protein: CASSSPTSLFRNEQFF.

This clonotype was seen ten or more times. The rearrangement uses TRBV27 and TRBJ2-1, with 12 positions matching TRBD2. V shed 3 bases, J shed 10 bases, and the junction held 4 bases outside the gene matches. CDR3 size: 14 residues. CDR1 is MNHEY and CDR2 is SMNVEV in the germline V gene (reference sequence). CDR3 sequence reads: CASSLTSGSYEQFF. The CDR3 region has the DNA TGTGCCAGCAGTTTGACTAGCGGGAGCTACGAGCAGTTCTTC.

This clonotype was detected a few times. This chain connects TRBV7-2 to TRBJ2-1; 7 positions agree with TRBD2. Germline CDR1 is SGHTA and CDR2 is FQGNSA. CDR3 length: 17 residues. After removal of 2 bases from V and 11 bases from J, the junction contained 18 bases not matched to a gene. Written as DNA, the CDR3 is TGTGCCAGCAGCTTACAAGCGGGGCAGATGTGGGGCGGAAAGCAGTTCTTC. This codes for CASSLQAGQMWGGKQFF. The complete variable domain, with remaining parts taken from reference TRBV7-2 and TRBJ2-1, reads GAGVSQSPSNKVTEKGKDVELRCDPISGHTALYWYRQSLGQGLEFLIYFQGNSAPDKSGLPSDRFSAERTGGSVSTLTIQRTQQEDSAVYLCASSLQAGQMWGGKQFFGPGTRLTVL.

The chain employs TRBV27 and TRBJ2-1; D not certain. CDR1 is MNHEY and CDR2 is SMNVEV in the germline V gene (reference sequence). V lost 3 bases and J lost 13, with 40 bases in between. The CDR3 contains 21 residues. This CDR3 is CASSLGSHNPSSPGVRETQFF. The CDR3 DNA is TGTGCCAGCAGTTTGGGATCACATAACCCTAGTTCACCTGGGGTAAGAGAGACCCAGTTCTTC.

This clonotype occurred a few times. The CDR3 sequence is CASGQGGPYNEQFF. CDR3 DNA sequence: TGTGCCAGCGGACAGGGGGGTCCCTACAATGAGCAGTTCTTC. This chain uses TRBV27 with TRBJ2-1; 10 bases fit TRBD1. CDR1 is MNHEY, CDR2 SMNVEV, per germline (reference sequence). This CDR3 has 14 amino acids. After removal of 8 bases from V and 2 bases from J, the junction contained 3 bases not matched to a gene.

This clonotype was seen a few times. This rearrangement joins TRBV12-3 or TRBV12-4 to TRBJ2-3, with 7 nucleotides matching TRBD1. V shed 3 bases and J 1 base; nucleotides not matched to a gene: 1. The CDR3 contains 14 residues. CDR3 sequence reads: CASSFTGGTDTQYF. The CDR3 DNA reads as TGTGCCAGCAGTTTTACAGGGGGCACAGATACGCAGTATTTT.

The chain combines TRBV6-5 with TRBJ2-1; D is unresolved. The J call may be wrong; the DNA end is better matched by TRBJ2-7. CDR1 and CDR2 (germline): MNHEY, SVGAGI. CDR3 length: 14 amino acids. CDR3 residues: CASSYLWSSYEQYF. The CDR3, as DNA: TGTGCCAGCAGTTACCTGTGGAGCTCCTACGAGCAGTACTTC.

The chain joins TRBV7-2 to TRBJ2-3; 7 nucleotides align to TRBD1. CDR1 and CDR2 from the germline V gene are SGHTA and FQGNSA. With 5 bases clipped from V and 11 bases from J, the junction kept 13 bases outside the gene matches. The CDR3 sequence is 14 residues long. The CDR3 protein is CASSSRQGAHEQYF. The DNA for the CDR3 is TGTGCCAGCAGCAGTAGACAGGGCGCCCACGAGCAGTATTTT.